This T cell receptor beta chain originates from a study of blood T cell repertoires in COVID-19. Study-wide context: Italy, Spain and the United States were the sources of the convalescent and acute COVID-19 samples. From T cells, B-cell-depleted T cells, or PBMCs came the material, which was cDNA or gDNA.

Per the authors' pipeline: Cell counts per sample came from amplifying reference gene primers. This table comes from immunoSEQ multiplex PCR, and its TCRdb copy is limited to in-frame clones, with some not included. The DNA gave D and trimming, while V, J and clone size come from that table. The table shows about 150,000 clones, with roughly 81% occurring only once. The TCR comes from a human donor with acute or convalescent COVID-19. The donor label of this sample is uncertain. Sequencing input: peripheral blood.

The CDR3 sequence is CASSSGKTYGYTF. Written as DNA, the CDR3 is TGTGCCAGCAGCTCCGGGAAAACCTATGGCTACACCTTC. The rearrangement links TRBV7-8 to TRBJ1-2; D is unclear. Germline lookup yields CDR1 SGHVS and CDR2 FQNEAQ. This CDR3 contains 13 residues. V was cut by 4 bases and J by 4 bases, with 10 bases left in between.